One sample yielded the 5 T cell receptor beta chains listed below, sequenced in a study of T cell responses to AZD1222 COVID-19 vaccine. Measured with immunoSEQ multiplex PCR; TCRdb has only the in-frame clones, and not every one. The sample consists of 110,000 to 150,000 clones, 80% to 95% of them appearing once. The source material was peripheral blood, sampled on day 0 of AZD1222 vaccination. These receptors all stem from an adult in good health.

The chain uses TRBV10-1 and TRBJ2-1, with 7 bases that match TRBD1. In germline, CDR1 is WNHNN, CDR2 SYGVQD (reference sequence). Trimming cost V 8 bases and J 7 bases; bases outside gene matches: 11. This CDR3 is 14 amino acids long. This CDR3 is CASQRTGERNEQFF. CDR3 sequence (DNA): TGCGCCAGCCAACGGACAGGAGAACGAAATGAGCAGTTCTTC.

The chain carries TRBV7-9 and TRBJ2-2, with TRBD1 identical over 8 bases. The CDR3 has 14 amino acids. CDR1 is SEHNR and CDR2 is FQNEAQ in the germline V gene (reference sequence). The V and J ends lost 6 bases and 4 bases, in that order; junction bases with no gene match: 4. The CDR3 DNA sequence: TGTGCCAGCAGAACGACAGGGGTCACCGGGGAGCTGTTTTTT. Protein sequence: CASRTTGVTGELFF.

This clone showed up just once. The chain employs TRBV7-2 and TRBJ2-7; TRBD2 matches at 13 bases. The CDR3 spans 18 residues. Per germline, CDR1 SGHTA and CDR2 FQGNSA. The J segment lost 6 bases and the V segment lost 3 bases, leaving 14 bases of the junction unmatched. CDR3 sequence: CASSFGGATSGRGGEQYF. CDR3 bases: TGTGCCAGCAGCTTTGGGGGTGCTACTAGCGGGAGGGGAGGCGAGCAGTACTTC.

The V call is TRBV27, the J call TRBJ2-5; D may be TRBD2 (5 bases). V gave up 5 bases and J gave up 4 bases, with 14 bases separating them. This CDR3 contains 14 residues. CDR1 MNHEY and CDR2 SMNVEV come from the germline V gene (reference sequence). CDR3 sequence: CASSTSGGRETQYF. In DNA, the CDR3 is TGTGCCAGCAGTACGTCAGGAGGAAGAGAGACCCAGTACTTC.

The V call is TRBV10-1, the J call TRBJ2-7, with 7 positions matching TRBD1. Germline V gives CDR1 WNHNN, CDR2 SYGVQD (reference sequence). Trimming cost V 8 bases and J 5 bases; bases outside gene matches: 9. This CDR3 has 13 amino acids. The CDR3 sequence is CASGQTGTHEQYF. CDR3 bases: TGCGCCAGCGGCCAGACAGGGACCCACGAGCAGTACTTC.